The 21 T cell receptor beta chains below were found in one sample sequenced in a study of cytomegalovirus exposure and HLA in healthy donors (dated by TCRdb to the late 2010s). Library method: the immunoSEQ multiplex PCR assay. The multiplex PCR relied on a mix of 60 forward primers for TCR Vbeta segments and 13 reverse primers for TCR Jbeta segments. TCRdb took over this immuneACCESS table, retaining in-frame rearrangements with V and J assigned. Such tables are incomplete; in checked studies, under half of the missing clones stem from an unresolved V gene, and the remainder is unexplained. This sample has a few hundred thousand clones in its table, and roughly 80% of those were observed once. The top ten constitute over 0.3% of the sample. The material sequenced was PBMCs. All receptors derive from a girl aged 2-15 years in good health and CMV-seronegative.

The chain has TRBV19 and TRBJ2-3, with a tentative D call TRBD2 (6 bases). This CDR3 has 15 residues. In germline, CDR1 is LNHDA, CDR2 SQIVND (reference sequence). V was shortened by 4 bases and J by 3 bases, with 14 bases between the two germline ends. CDR3 in DNA: TGTGCCAGTAGTAAGAGGCTAGCGAGGACAGATACGCAGTATTTT. Its translation: CASSKRLARTDTQYF.

The chain joins TRBV18 to TRBJ1-1; D gene uncertain. CDR3 length: 16 amino acids. The germline gives CDR1 KGHSH, CDR2 LQKENI. V gave up 4 bases and J gave up 3 bases, with 18 bases separating them. The CDR3 reads CASSRTILSGYTEAFF. The CDR3 DNA is TGTGCCAGCTCACGGACTATTCTGAGTGGGTACACTGAAGCTTTCTTT.

This chain uses TRBV9 with TRBJ2-3; 11 nucleotides match TRBD2. Germline trimming cut 0 bases from V and 7 bases from J; bases unmatched to any gene: 7. The CDR3 loop spans 16 amino acids. Germline loops: CDR1 SGDLS, CDR2 YYNGEE. In nucleotides, the CDR3 is TGTGCCAGCAGCGTAGATCTAGCGGGAGGACTTAATACGCAGTATTTT. This gives the protein CASSVDLAGGLNTQYF.

The chain joins TRBV16 to TRBJ2-4; D possibly corresponds to TRBD1 (6 bases). The V gene's germline CDR1 is KGHSY and CDR2 FQNENV. The CDR3 is made up of 15 amino acids. V lost 0 bases to trimming and J lost 8 bases, with 14 bases between them. The CDR3 spells CASSQSLTGLDIQYF. CDR3 coding DNA: TGTGCCAGCAGCCAATCCCTAACAGGGTTGGACATTCAGTACTTC.

J is TRBJ1-1 and V is TRBV6-6; D remains unclear. Germline CDR1 and CDR2: MNHNY and SVGAGI (reference sequence). The CDR3 sequence is 11 residues long. V lost 2 bases, J lost 6 bases, and 4 bases lay in between. This chain's CDR3 is CASSYGSEAFF. DNA for the CDR3: TGTGCCAGCAGTTACGGCTCTGAAGCTTTCTTT.

The rearrangement links TRBV7-2 to TRBJ2-7; D may be TRBD2 (6 bases). The CDR3 consists of 15 residues. Germline-derived CDR1 and CDR2 are SGHTA and FQGNSA. Trimming took 5 bases from V and 2 from J, leaving 16 bases between them. CDR3 sequence reads: CASSPQVGRTYEQYF. CDR3 coding DNA: TGTGCCAGCAGCCCCCAAGTTGGGAGGACCTACGAGCAGTACTTC. The variable domain in full, with the rest retrieved from reference TRBV7-2 and TRBJ2-7, is GAGVSQSPSNKVTEKGKDVELRCDPISGHTALYWYRQSLGQGLEFLIYFQGNSAPDKSGLPSDRFSAERTGGSVSTLTIQRTQQEDSAVYLCASSPQVGRTYEQYFGPGTRLTVT.

In this sample, this clone turned up a few times. This chain uses TRBV6-1 with TRBJ2-5; D is perhaps TRBD2 (6 bases). V lost 3 bases and J 7 bases, leaving 21 bases between the germline ends. There are 16 residues in the CDR3. The germline CDR1 and CDR2 sequences are MNHNS and SASEGT. This chain's CDR3 is CASSDYRDSFAGTQYF. Here the CDR3 DNA reads TGTGCCAGCAGTGACTATCGGGACTCTTTCGCAGGGACCCAGTACTTC.

J is TRBJ2-3 and V is TRBV15, with 7 bases identical to TRBD1. The CDR3 length is 16 residues. The V gene end was trimmed by 2 bases and the J gene end by 1 base; junction bases not matched to a gene: 6. Germline V gene sequence: CDR1 LNHNV, CDR2 YYDKDF (reference sequence). CDR3 loop: CATSRPQGYGTDTQYF. DNA for the CDR3: TGTGCCACCAGCAGACCACAGGGGTATGGCACAGATACGCAGTATTTT.

CDR3 sequence: CASSSKTGGPYEQYF. The CDR3 DNA follows: TGTGCCAGCAGCTCCAAGACAGGGGGGCCCTACGAGCAGTACTTC. The chain links TRBV7-9 to TRBJ2-7, with TRBD1 matching over 9 bases. V lost 4 bases to trimming and J lost 2 bases; unmatched junction nucleotides: 6. This CDR3 spans 15 amino acids. Germline assignment: CDR1 SEHNR and CDR2 FQNEAQ (reference sequence).

The V and J genes are TRBV11-2 and TRBJ1-1, with TRBD1 as a possible D gene (6 bases). Looked up from germline, CDR1 is SGHAT and CDR2 is FQNNGV. The CDR3 is made up of 13 amino acids. V lost 7 bases and J lost 5, with 14 bases in between. The CDR3 nucleotides are TGTGCCAGCAATGCACAGGGAATAACTGAAGCTTTCTTT. Residues: CASNAQGITEAFF.

This chain connects TRBV6-1 to TRBJ1-5; 7 nucleotides agree with TRBD1. V lost 4 bases to trimming and J lost 5 bases; unmatched junction nucleotides: 8. From germline, CDR1 is MNHNS and CDR2 SASEGT. The CDR3 has 15 residues. In DNA form, the CDR3 reads TGTGCCAGCAGTGGAAAGGTGACAGGGTATCAGCCCCAGCATTTT. As protein: CASSGKVTGYQPQHF.

The rearrangement joins TRBV29-1 to TRBJ1-5, with unresolved D. The V end was cut by 0 bases, the J end by 3 bases, with 6 bases between. The CDR3 contains 13 residues. CDR1 and CDR2 (germline): SQVTM, ANQGSEA. For the CDR3, the DNA is TGCAGCGTTGAAGAGGGCATCAATCAGCCCCAGCATTTT. It translates to CSVEEGINQPQHF.

This rearrangement joins TRBV6-5 to TRBJ2-7; 7 nucleotides align to TRBD1. With V trimmed by 2 bases and J by 3 bases, 7 bases remained unmatched. Germline V gives CDR1 MNHEY, CDR2 SVGAGI. The CDR3 runs 15 residues. CDR3 bases: TGTGCCAGCAGTTACATCGCCCAGGGGGACTACGAGCAGTACTTC. Translated, it gives CASSYIAQGDYEQYF.

The gene calls are TRBV30 and TRBJ1-5, with a possible D match to TRBD1 (5 bases). From germline, CDR1 is GTSNPN and CDR2 SVGIG (reference sequence). CDR3 size: 15 residues. The V end was cut by 2 bases, the J end by 2 bases, with 13 bases between. CDR3 loop: CAWSPSGGGNQPQHF. The CDR3 DNA reads TGTGCCTGGAGTCCCTCCGGGGGTGGCAATCAGCCCCAGCATTTT.

This chain connects TRBV4-1 to TRBJ1-1; D uncertain. Germline CDR1 and CDR2: MGHRA and YSYEKL. The ends were cut back, 1 base at V and 1 base at J, with 13 bases in the middle. The CDR3 length is 16 residues. CDR3 sequence reads: CASSQASTGANTEAFF. The CDR3 region has the DNA TGCGCCAGCAGCCAAGCCTCGACGGGTGCGAACACTGAAGCTTTCTTT.

Points on this clone: The junction and the germline gene differ at one end; a read error may be behind it. The V gene is TRBV2, the J gene TRBJ1-2; 7 nucleotides align to TRBD1. The CDR3 sequence is 13 residues long. Per the germline V gene, CDR1 is SNHLY and CDR2 is FYNNEI. DNA of the CDR3: TGTGCCAGCAGAGAAGACAGGGTTGGAGGCTACACCTTC. Its protein is CASREDRVGGYTF.

The chain uses TRBV6-5 and TRBJ2-7; D is unclear. Trimming took 8 bases from V and 3 from J, leaving 14 bases between them. The germline V gene has CDR1 MNHEY and CDR2 SVGAGI. The CDR3 runs to 13 residues. CDR3 region: CASGRQENYEQYF. DNA of the CDR3: TGTGCCAGCGGCCGGCAGGAAAACTACGAGCAGTACTTC.

The genes are TRBV5-8 and TRBJ1-3; D not resolved. CDR1 SGHTS and CDR2 YDEGEE come from the germline V gene. This CDR3 contains 15 residues. With 3 bases removed from V and 0 bases from J, the gap between germline ends came to 10 bases. The CDR3 reads CASSSQAFSGNTIYF. CDR3 nucleotides: TGTGCCAGCAGCTCCCAGGCCTTCTCTGGAAACACCATATATTTT.

This clone was observed a handful of times. CDR3 nucleotide sequence: TGTGCCAGCAGCTTATCGGGGAGAGGCCCCCAGCATTTT. As protein: CASSLSGRGPQHF. The chain is built from TRBV7-8 and TRBJ1-5; D gene unclear. Germline V lookup: CDR1 SGHVS, CDR2 FQNEAQ. There are 13 residues in the CDR3. V lost 2 bases, J lost 10 bases, and 12 bases lay in between.

This clone was recorded a few times. CDR3 DNA sequence: TGTGCCAGCAGTCATCGGACTAGCGGGGGGCGGGCGCAGTTCTTC. Its protein product is CASSHRTSGGRAQFF. The rearrangement links TRBV27 to TRBJ2-1; 14 bases map to TRBD2. The CDR3 is 15 amino acids. V lost 5 bases and J lost 12; bases outside the gene matches: 9. Germline loops: CDR1 MNHEY, CDR2 SMNVEV (reference sequence).

The rearrangement joins TRBV29-1 to TRBJ2-5; D not certain. Germline values: CDR1 SQVTM, CDR2 ANQGSEA. The germline V and J ends were trimmed by 6 bases and 5 bases, with 10 bases remaining between them. CDR3 length: 11 amino acids. The CDR3 region is CSVAPQETQYF. The CDR3 nucleotides read TGCAGCGTCGCCCCTCAGGAGACCCAGTACTTC.